This TCR beta chain was obtained from a study of Graves' ophthalmopathy and Graves' hyperthyroidism. The germline V gene encodes CDR1 SGDLS and CDR2 YYNGEE. The V gene lost 1 base and the J gene lost 1 base, with 11 bases spanning the gap. CDR3 length equals 16 residues. Transcripts of RNA were the source for amplifying TCR beta CDR3 regions. HTBI-primed RT-PCR formed the first round, and a multiplex PCR formed the second. In TCRdb, the multiplex PCR reads were re-called with MiXCR into one record per CDR3 protein. Of hundreds of thousands of distinct CDR3 sequences in the sample, about 41% were seen once. Turning to this clonotype: Its specificity is unknown.

General study findings and limits: The 13-signature model separated ophthalmopathy from stable hyperthyroidism at approximately 91% sensitivity and approximately 81% specificity. Among thyroid clonotypes expanded above 0.001 frequency, most also appeared in blood.

This TCR came from an adult man with Graves' ophthalmopathy. The sequenced sample was peripheral blood. V usage is TRBV9 and J usage is TRBJ2-2; D is ambiguous. This CDR3 reads CASSVSPDRNTGELFF. CDR3 DNA sequence: TGTGCCAGCAGCGTATCCCCCGACCGGAACACCGGGGAGCTGTTTTTT.